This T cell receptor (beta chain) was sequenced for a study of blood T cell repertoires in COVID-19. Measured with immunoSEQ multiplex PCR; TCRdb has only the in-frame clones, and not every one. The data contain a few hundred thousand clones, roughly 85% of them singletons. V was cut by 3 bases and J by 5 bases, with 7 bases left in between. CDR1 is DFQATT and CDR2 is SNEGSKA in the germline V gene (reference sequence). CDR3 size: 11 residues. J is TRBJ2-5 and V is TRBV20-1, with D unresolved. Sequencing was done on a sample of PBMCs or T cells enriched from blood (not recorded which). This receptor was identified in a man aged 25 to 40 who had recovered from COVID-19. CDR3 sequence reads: CSASMRETQYF. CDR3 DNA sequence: TGCAGTGCTAGCATGCGGGAGACCCAGTACTTC.